This T cell receptor (beta chain) was obtained from a study of tumor-infiltrating lymphocytes in oesophageal squamous cell carcinoma. V gave up 3 bases and J gave up 5 bases, with 13 bases separating them. The germline gives CDR1 SGHTA, CDR2 FQGTGA. CDR3 length equals 15 residues. In TCRdb, the PCR reads were re-called with MiXCR into one record per CDR3 protein. The data contain over 10,000 distinct CDR3 sequences, 52% of them seen just once; the ten biggest clones take up 28%. Sequenced: esophageal tumor tissue. The sequence was collected from a female donor with esophageal squamous cell carcinoma. The chain recombines TRBV7-3 with TRBJ2-2, with D tentatively TRBD1 or TRBD2 (6 bases each). The CDR3 sequence: CASSLGGQRTGELFF. As DNA, the CDR3 is TGTGCCAGCAGCTTGGGAGGACAGAGGACCGGGGAGCTGTTTTTT.